The 22 T cell receptor beta chains below come from one sample, sequenced in a study of blood T cell repertoires in COVID-19. Repertoires were generated with immunoSEQ multiplex PCR, while TCRdb's copy carries only in-frame clones and drops some. Of about 480,000 clones in the sample, around 89% were seen once. The specimen was PBMCs or T cells enriched from blood (not recorded which). The receptors were sampled from a middle-aged woman who had recovered from COVID-19.

This sequence joins TRBV5-6 and TRBJ2-5; D is unresolved. V dropped 1 base and J dropped 5 bases, with 9 bases sitting between them. The CDR3 has 13 residues. Germline assignment: CDR1 SGHDT and CDR2 YYEEEE. CDR3 in amino acids: CASSLRSGETQYF. CDR3 in DNA: TGTGCCAGCAGCTTGAGGAGTGGGGAGACCCAGTACTTC.

The chain employs TRBV5-5 and TRBJ1-4; 7 nucleotides align to TRBD1. Trimming cost V 2 bases and J 1 base; bases outside gene matches: 2. There are 15 residues in the CDR3. Germline CDR1 and CDR2: SGHKS and YYEKEE (reference sequence). The CDR3 sequence: CASSFHRGTNEKLFF. The CDR3 nucleotides read TGTGCCAGCAGCTTCCACAGGGGAACTAATGAAAAACTGTTTTTT.

The V and J genes are TRBV5-1 and TRBJ1-2, with 10 positions matching TRBD1. Germline V gene sequence: CDR1 SGHRS, CDR2 YFSETQ. The CDR3 contains 17 residues. V lost 4 bases to trimming and J lost 5 bases; unmatched junction nucleotides: 14. CDR3 DNA: TGCGCCAGCAGCCCGGGACAGGGGTTTCCTCTGCAATATGGCTACACCTTC. This encodes CASSPGQGFPLQYGYTF.

The genes are TRBV2 and TRBJ1-1, with D possibly TRBD1 on 6 matching bases. Germline CDR1 SNHLY, CDR2 FYNNEI. Trimming cost V 4 bases and J 3 bases, with 12 bases left between them. This CDR3 region has 14 residues. CDR3 region: CASSGGQGHTEAFF. The CDR3 DNA reads as TGTGCCAGCAGTGGGGGGCAGGGACACACTGAAGCTTTCTTT.

The genes are TRBV5-6 and TRBJ2-2, with a weak D call TRBD2 (5 bases). V was pared by 0 bases and J by 5 bases, with 17 bases between. The CDR3 is 17 amino acids. The germline V gene encodes CDR1 SGHDT and CDR2 YYEEEE. CDR3 in amino acids: CASSLAGIGIYTGELFF. The CDR3 coding sequence is TGTGCCAGCAGCTTGGCCGGGATCGGGATATATACCGGGGAGCTGTTTTTT.

V usage is TRBV11-2 and J usage is TRBJ1-1; 7 nucleotides agree with TRBD1. The ends lost 5 bases at V and 11 bases at J; junction bases unmatched: 8. This CDR3 region has 12 residues. The germline CDR1 and CDR2 sequences are SGHAT and FQNNGV. The CDR3, as DNA: TGTGCCAGCAGCAACCAAGCAGGGGGGGCTTTCTTT. Its protein product is CASSNQAGGAFF.

The chain employs TRBV7-9 and TRBJ2-1, with a tentative D call TRBD2 (5 bases). The CDR3 length is 11 residues. Trimming shortened V by 1 base and J by 10 bases, and 5 bases separated the two germline ends. Germline V gene lookup returns CDR1 SEHNR and CDR2 FQNEAQ (reference sequence). CDR3 sequence (DNA): TGTGCCAGCAGCTTAGGCGGGGAGCAGTTCTTC. Translation gives CASSLGGEQFF. The entire variable domain, with the rest obtained from reference TRBV7-9 and TRBJ2-1, is as follows: DTGVSQNPRHKITKRGQNVTFRCDPISEHNRLYWYRQTLGQGPEFLTYFQNEAQLEKSRLLSDRFSAERPKGSFSTLEIQRTEQGDSAMYLCASSLGGEQFFGPGTRLTVL.

The chain carries TRBV12-5 and TRBJ2-3; 11 bases agree with TRBD2. Unmatched junction bases numbered 15, after V lost 0 bases and J lost 4 bases. The CDR3 has 20 residues. CDR1 and CDR2 from the germline V gene are LGHNT and FRNRAP. DNA for the CDR3: TGTGCTAGTGGTTTGGTTGTGGGTCTAGCGGGAGGTAGGGGGGCAGATACGCAGTATTTT. Translation: CASGLVVGLAGGRGADTQYF.

The V and J genes are TRBV5-1 and TRBJ2-7, with 7 nucleotides matching TRBD2. This CDR3 has 15 residues. Germline values: CDR1 SGHRS, CDR2 YFSETQ. Germline trimming cut 7 bases from V and 2 bases from J; bases unmatched to any gene: 12. CDR3 nucleotides: TGCGCCAGCGGGTGGTCGGCTAGCGGTACCTACGAGCAGTACTTC. Translation: CASGWSASGTYEQYF.

The chain has TRBV11-2 and TRBJ2-5; 12 bases map to TRBD2. CDR3 length equals 19 residues. J gave up 0 bases and V 0 bases, and 8 bases lay outside the gene matches. Germline-derived CDR1 and CDR2 are SGHAT and FQNNGV. The CDR3 DNA is TGTGCCAGCAGCTTAGAAGACCCGACTAGCGGGAGCCACCAAGAGACCCAGTACTTC. It yields the protein CASSLEDPTSGSHQETQYF.

V gene TRBV7-9 combines with J gene TRBJ2-7; TRBD2 matches at 10 bases. The CDR3 extends over 15 amino acids. Unmatched junction bases numbered 7, after V lost 5 bases and J lost 3 bases. Germline V gives CDR1 SEHNR, CDR2 FQNEAQ (reference sequence). CDR3 sequence (DNA): TGTGCCAGCAGCCCGAGACGGACTAGCGGCTACGAGCAGTACTTC. It specifies CASSPRRTSGYEQYF.

The chain links TRBV25-1 to TRBJ1-3, with 7 bases fitting TRBD1. CDR1 and CDR2 from the germline V gene are MGHDK and SYGVNS. The CDR3 runs 14 residues. V gave up 5 bases and J gave up 2 bases; unmatched junction bases: 3. CDR3 coding DNA: TGTGCCAGCAGTCATACAGGGGCTGGAAACACCATATATTTT. Translating it yields CASSHTGAGNTIYF.

The chain is built from TRBV4-3 and TRBJ1-5; maybe TRBD1 (6 bases). The CDR3 consists of 16 residues. Germline CDR1 is LGHNA and CDR2 is YSLEER. Between the trimmed V and J ends, which lost 0 bases and 6 bases, there was a span of 15 bases. The CDR3 protein is CASSQDWAGAAQPQHF. CDR3 DNA: TGCGCCAGCAGCCAAGATTGGGCAGGGGCCGCTCAGCCCCAGCATTTT.

The chain is built from TRBV5-1 and TRBJ2-3; weak D call: TRBD1 (5 bases). The CDR3 contains 18 residues. CDR1 SGHRS and CDR2 YFSETQ come from the germline V gene. V was trimmed by 0 bases and J by 0 bases, leaving 17 bases between them. CDR3 sequence (DNA): TGCGCCAGCAGCTTGGAAGGGGTGGGTTTACTTAGCACAGATACGCAGTATTTT. As protein: CASSLEGVGLLSTDTQYF.

This chain links TRBV3-1 (or the pseudogene TRBV3-2) with TRBJ1-6, with a tentative D call TRBD1 (6 bases). The V gene's germline CDR1 is LGHDT and CDR2 YNNKEL (reference sequence). This CDR3 comprises 12 residues. Trimming stripped 4 bases from V and 15 bases from J, with 13 bases between. CDR3 sequence reads: CASSRRTERLHF. The CDR3 DNA sequence: TGTGCCAGCAGCCGGAGGACAGAGCGCCTCCACTTT.

The rearrangement joins TRBV25-1 to TRBJ1-4, with D tentatively TRBD1 (6 bases). CDR3 size: 16 residues. Germline V gives CDR1 MGHDK, CDR2 SYGVNS. The ends were cut back, 0 bases at V and 6 bases at J, with 14 bases in the middle. DNA of the CDR3: TGTGCCAGCAGTGAATACAGGGGTTATGATTATGAAAAACTGTTTTTT. Its protein is CASSEYRGYDYEKLFF.

The gene calls are TRBV4-3 and TRBJ1-3, with D uncertain. This CDR3 has 16 residues. V lost 0 bases and J 0 bases, leaving 9 bases between the germline ends. Germline V gives CDR1 LGHNA, CDR2 YSLEER. The DNA for the CDR3 is TGCGCCAGCAGCCAAGAAAAATCGAGCTCTGGAAACACCATATATTTT. The encoded protein is CASSQEKSSSGNTIYF.

The CDR3 DNA sequence: TGTGCCAGCAGCTCCGACGCCGGGACAGAGCACTACGAGCAGTACTTC. It yields the protein CASSSDAGTEHYEQYF. The V and J genes are TRBV11-1 and TRBJ2-7; 7 bases are shared with TRBD1. The V segment lost 4 bases and the J segment 3 bases; nucleotides outside the gene matches: 12. The CDR3 has 16 residues. From germline, CDR1 is SGHAT and CDR2 FQDESV (reference sequence). The whole variable domain, remainder taken from reference TRBV11-1 and TRBJ2-7, is EAEVAQSPRYKITEKSQAVAFWCDPISGHATLYWYRQILGQGPELLVQFQDESVVDDSQLPKDRFSAERLKGVDSTLKIQPAELGDSAMYLCASSSDAGTEHYEQYFGPGTRLTVT.

The J gene is TRBJ2-2, the V gene TRBV18, with 8 nucleotides matching TRBD2. This CDR3 has 18 residues. Germline trimming cut 3 bases from V and 4 bases from J; bases unmatched to any gene: 13. Per the germline V gene, CDR1 is KGHSH and CDR2 is LQKENI. The CDR3 DNA reads as TGTGCCAGCTCACCTCTTTACAGCGGGAGTGTAGGCACCGGGGAGCTGTTTTTT. Its translation is CASSPLYSGSVGTGELFF.

This chain uses TRBV28 with TRBJ2-1, with no clear D. This CDR3 has 16 amino acids. The germline V gene has CDR1 MDHEN and CDR2 SYDVKM. Trimming pared 8 bases from V and 6 bases from J, leaving 23 bases between. This CDR3 reads CASPSSGSGGSNEQFF. The CDR3 DNA sequence: TGTGCCAGCCCGTCTAGTGGTTCGGGTGGTTCCAATGAGCAGTTCTTC.

This clone is a singleton in its sample. V gene TRBV5-5 combines with J gene TRBJ2-7; TRBD2 might be the D (6 bases). V shed 0 bases and J shed 1 base, with 11 bases lying between them. Germline CDR1 reads SGHKS; CDR2 reads YYEKEE (reference sequence). This CDR3 is built from 15 residues. CDR3 DNA sequence: TGTGCCAGCAGCTTGGTGGCAGGGACTTCCTACGAGCAGTACTTC. Its translation is CASSLVAGTSYEQYF.

The chain has TRBV9 and TRBJ1-6, with D perhaps matching TRBD1 (5 bases). Per the germline V gene, CDR1 is SGDLS and CDR2 is YYNGEE. The CDR3 has 14 residues. V lost 2 bases and J 6 bases, leaving 9 bases between the germline ends. As DNA, the CDR3 is TGTGCCAGCAGCGTGACGGACATTAATTCACCCCTCCACTTT. Protein sequence: CASSVTDINSPLHF.